The rows below give T cell receptor beta chains drawn from one sample of a study of human T cells and chemical hapten exposure. TCRdb processed the RACE reads anew with MiXCR; each CDR3 protein has one entry. The sample holds about 380,000 distinct CDR3 sequences, just under 6.5% seen once. Here the sequenced sample was whole blood, taken in connection with sensitization to the hapten diphenylcyclopropenone (DPC). All receptors derive from a woman between 18 and 30 years old with alopecia areata. Some clones in this sample may be carry-over from other donors' samples. Each CDR3 is given without its conserved first and last residue.

v_call: TRBV10-3; j_call: TRBJ2-7; cdr3_aa: AIRDSDTIEQY
v_call: TRBV27; j_call: TRBJ1-2; cdr3_aa: ASSSAGLINGYT
v_call: TRBV20-1; j_call: TRBJ1-1; cdr3_aa: SARQGGGETEAF
v_call: TRBV4-3; j_call: TRBJ2-7; cdr3_aa: ASSQEAGGADEQY
v_call: TRBV3-1; j_call: TRBJ2-1; cdr3_aa: ASSPGTQIREQF
v_call: TRBV24-1; j_call: TRBJ1-2; cdr3_aa: ATSDYSYGYT
v_call: TRBV5-6; j_call: TRBJ1-2; cdr3_aa: ASSSSQGALGYT
v_call: TRBV5-1; j_call: TRBJ2-6; cdr3_aa: ASRAAEANVLT
v_call: TRBV27; j_call: TRBJ2-7; cdr3_aa: ASSSGTGGYEQY
v_call: TRBV6-5; j_call: TRBJ2-7; cdr3_aa: ASRPPAREYEQY
v_call: TRBV6-1; j_call: TRBJ1-2; cdr3_aa: ASSEAGGANYGYT
v_call: TRBV28; j_call: TRBJ1-5; cdr3_aa: ASRQGSRLYSNQPQH
v_call: TRBV5-6; j_call: TRBJ2-2; cdr3_aa: ASSLVQGAMSTGELF
v_call: TRBV28; j_call: TRBJ2-5; cdr3_aa: ASATSGGETQY
v_call: TRBV7-2; j_call: TRBJ1-1; cdr3_aa: ASSLGTGEGTEAF
v_call: TRBV28; j_call: TRBJ1-2; cdr3_aa: ASSRGIGTDILANYGYT
v_call: TRBV6-1; j_call: TRBJ2-3; cdr3_aa: ASSERTESTDTQY